This T cell receptor (beta chain) originates from a study of human T cells and chemical hapten exposure. There are many counts of this clonotype. Its antigen remains unidentified. The ends were cut back, 4 bases at V and 7 bases at J, with 14 bases in the middle. Germline CDR1 MNHEY, CDR2 SVGAGI. The CDR3 has 15 amino acids. Study-wide points: Every donor had alopecia, and their immune response may therefore differ from healthy people's.

The time point denotes: pre-sensitization, week 0. The treatment is: therapeutic diphenylcyclopropenone sensitization with weekly scalp DPC. One entry per CDR3 protein, called by TCRdb with MiXCR from the RACE reads. Of 280,000 or so distinct CDR3 sequences listed, around 7.3% are singletons. The clonotype was recovered from a young man with alopecia areata. Some clones in this sample may be carry-over from other donors' samples. Sequences were derived from whole blood, sampled in connection with sensitization to the hapten diphenylcyclopropenone (DPC). The genes are TRBV6-5 and TRBJ1-6; D perhaps matches TRBD1 (6 bases). The DNA of the CDR3 is TGTGCCAGCAGTTCGCTTGACAGGAGAAATTCACCCCTCCACTTT. Translation gives CASSSLDRRNSPLHF.